The present TCR beta chain was sequenced within a study of blood T cell repertoires in COVID-19. Background on the study: COVID-19 samples, acute and convalescent, were from the United States, Italy and Spain. Nucleic acid was either cDNA or gDNA, and it came from T cells, B-cell-depleted T cells, or PBMCs.

Seattle enrolled patients during active infection and tracked them longitudinally. Original handling: Reference gene primers were amplified, and this amplification served to estimate nucleated cell counts. Using immunoSEQ multiplex PCR, the repertoire was profiled, and TCRdb retains in-frame clones only, with some absent. V, J and clone size derive from that table, while D and trimming were established from the DNA sequence. The table shows over 75,000 clones, with about 90% occurring only once. Sequenced input: peripheral blood. The clonotype comes from a man in his fifties with COVID-19, enrolled during active disease.

Here the CDR3 DNA reads TGTGCCAGCCGACGGGACAGGGGGCCAACAGATACGCAGTATTTT. It is translated as CASRRDRGPTDTQYF. This chain uses TRBV2 with TRBJ2-3, with 12 bases aligning to TRBD1. The V gene's germline CDR1 is SNHLY and CDR2 FYNNEI. This CDR3 contains 15 residues. V dropped 8 bases and J dropped 3; count of bases not matched to a gene: 6.